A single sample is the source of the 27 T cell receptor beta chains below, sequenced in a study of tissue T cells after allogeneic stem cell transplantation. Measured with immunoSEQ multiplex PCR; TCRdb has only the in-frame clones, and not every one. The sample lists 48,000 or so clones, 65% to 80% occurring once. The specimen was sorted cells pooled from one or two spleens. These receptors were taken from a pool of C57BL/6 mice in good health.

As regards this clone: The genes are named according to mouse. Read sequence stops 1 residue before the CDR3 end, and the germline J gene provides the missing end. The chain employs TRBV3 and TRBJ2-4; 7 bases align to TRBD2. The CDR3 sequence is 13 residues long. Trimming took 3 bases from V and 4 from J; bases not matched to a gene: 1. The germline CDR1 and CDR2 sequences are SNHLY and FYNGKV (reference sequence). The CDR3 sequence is CASSLGGENTLYF. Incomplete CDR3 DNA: TGTGCCAGCAGCTTGGGGGGGGAAAACACCTTGTAC.

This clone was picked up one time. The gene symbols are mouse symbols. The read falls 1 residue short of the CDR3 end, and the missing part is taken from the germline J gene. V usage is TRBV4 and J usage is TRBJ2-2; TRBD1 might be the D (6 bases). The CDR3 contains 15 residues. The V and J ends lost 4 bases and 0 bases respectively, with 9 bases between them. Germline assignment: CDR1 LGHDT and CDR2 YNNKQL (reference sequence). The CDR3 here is CASSFGTPNTGQLYF. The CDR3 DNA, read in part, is TGTGCCAGCAGCTTCGGGACACCAAACACCGGGCAGCTCTAC.

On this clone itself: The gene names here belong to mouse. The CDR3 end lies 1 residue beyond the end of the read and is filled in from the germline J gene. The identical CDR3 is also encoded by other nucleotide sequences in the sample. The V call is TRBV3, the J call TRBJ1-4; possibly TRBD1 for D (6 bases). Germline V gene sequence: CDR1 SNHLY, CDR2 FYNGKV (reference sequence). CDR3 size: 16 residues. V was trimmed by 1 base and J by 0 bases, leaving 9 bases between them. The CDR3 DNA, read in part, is TGTGCCAGCAGCTTAGGGGGGCTAATTTCCAACGAAAGATTATTT. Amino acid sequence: CASSLGGLISNERLF. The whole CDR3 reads CASSLGGLISNERLFF.

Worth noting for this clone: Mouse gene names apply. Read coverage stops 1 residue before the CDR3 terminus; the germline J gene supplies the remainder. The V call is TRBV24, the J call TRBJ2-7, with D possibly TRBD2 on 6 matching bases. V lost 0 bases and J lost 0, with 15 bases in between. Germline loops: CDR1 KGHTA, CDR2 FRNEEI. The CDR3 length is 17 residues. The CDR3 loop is CASSLYTAGASSYEQYF. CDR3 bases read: TGTGCCAGCAGTCTGTATACAGCTGGGGCTAGCTCCTATGAACAGTAC.

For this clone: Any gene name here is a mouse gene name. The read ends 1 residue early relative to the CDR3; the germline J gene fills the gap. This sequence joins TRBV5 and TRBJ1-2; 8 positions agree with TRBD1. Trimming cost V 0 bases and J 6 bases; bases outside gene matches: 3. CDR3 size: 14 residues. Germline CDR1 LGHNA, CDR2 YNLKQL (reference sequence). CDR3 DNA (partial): TGTGCCAGCAGCCAAGACAGGGGGCGGACCGACTACACC. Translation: CASSQDRGRTDYT. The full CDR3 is CASSQDRGRTDYTF.

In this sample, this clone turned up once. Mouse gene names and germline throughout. The sequenced part of the CDR3 DNA is TGCACCTGCAGTCGGGACAACCAAGACACCCAGTAC. Amino acids: CTCSRDNQDTQY. The CDR3 reads in full as CTCSRDNQDTQYF. The J gene is TRBJ2-5, the V gene TRBV1; D may match TRBD1 or TRBD2 (5 bases each). The DNA ends 1 residue before the CDR3 does, and the rest of the CDR3 is filled in from the germline J gene. Trimming stripped 5 bases from V and 0 bases from J, with 6 bases between. The CDR3 runs to 13 residues. Germline loops: CDR1 NSQYPW, CDR2 LRSPGD (reference sequence).

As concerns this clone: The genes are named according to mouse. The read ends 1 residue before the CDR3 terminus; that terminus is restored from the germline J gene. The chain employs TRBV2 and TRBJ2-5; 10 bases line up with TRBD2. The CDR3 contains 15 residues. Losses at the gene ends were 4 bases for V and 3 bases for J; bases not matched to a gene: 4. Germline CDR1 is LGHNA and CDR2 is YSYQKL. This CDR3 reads CASSLRDWGQDTQYF. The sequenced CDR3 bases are TGTGCCAGCAGCCTCCGGGACTGGGGACAAGACACCCAGTAC.

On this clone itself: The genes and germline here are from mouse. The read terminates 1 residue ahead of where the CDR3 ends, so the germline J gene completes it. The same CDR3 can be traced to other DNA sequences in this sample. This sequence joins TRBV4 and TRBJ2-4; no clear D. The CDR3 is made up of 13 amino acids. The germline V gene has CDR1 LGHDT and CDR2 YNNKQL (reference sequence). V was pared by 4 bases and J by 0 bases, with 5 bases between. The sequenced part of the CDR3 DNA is TGTGCCAGCAGCTTAGGGAGTCAAAACACCTTGTAC. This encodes CASSLGSQNTLY. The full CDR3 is CASSLGSQNTLYF.

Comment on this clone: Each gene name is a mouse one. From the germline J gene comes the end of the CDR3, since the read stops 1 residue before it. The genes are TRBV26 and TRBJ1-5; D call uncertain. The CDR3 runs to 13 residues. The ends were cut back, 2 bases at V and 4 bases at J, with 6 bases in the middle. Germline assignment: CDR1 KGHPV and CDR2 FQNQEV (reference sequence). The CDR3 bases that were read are TGTGCCAGCAGTCTGGCACAAAACCAGGCTCCGCTT. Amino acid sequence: CASSLAQNQAPL. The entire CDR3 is CASSLAQNQAPLF.

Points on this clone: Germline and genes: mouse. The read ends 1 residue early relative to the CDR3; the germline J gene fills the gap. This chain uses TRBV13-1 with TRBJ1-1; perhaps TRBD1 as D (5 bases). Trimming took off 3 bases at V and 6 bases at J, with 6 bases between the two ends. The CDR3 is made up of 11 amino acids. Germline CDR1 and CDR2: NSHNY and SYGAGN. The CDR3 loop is CASSVTAEVFF. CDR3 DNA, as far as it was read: TGTGCCAGCAGTGTGACAGCAGAAGTCTTC.

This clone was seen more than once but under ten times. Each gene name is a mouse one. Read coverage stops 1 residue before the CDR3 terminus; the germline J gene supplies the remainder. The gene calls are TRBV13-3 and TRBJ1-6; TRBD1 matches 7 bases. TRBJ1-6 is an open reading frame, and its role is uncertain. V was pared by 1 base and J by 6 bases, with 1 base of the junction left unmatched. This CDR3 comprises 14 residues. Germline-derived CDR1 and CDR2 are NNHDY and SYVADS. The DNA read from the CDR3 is TGTGCCAGCAGTGATAGACAGGGTAATTCGCCCCTCTAC. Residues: CASSDRQGNSPLY. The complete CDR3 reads CASSDRQGNSPLYF.

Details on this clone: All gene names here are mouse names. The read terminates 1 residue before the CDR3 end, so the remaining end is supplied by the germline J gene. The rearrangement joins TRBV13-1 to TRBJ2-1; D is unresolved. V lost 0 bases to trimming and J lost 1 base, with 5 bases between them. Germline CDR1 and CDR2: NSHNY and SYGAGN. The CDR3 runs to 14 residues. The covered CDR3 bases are TGTGCCAGCAGTGATGCATTAAACTATGCTGAGCAGTTC. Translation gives CASSDALNYAEQF. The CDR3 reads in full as CASSDALNYAEQFF.

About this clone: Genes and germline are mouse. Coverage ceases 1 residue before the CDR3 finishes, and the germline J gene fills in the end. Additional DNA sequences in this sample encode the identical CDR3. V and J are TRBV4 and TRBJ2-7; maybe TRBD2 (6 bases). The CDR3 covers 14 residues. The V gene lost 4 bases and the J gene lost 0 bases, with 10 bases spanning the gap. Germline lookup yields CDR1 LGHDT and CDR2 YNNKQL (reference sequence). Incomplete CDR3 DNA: TGTGCCAGCAGCTTCTGGGGAAGCTCCTATGAACAGTAC. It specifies CASSFWGSSYEQY. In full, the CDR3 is CASSFWGSSYEQYF.

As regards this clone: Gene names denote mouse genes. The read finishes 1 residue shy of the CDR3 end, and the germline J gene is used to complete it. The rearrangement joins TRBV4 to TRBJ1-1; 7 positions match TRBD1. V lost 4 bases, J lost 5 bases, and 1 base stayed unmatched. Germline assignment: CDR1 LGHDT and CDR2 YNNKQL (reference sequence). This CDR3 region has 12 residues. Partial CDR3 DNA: TGTGCCAGCAGCTTACAGGGGACAGAAGTCTTC. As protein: CASSLQGTEVF. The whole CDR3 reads CASSLQGTEVFF.

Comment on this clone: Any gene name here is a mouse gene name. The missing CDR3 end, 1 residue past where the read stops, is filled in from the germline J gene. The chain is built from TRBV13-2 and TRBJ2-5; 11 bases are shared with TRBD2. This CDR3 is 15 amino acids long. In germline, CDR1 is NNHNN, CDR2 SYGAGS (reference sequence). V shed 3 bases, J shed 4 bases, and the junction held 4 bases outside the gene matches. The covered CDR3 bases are TGTGCCAGCGGTGGCCGGACTGGGGGGAAAGACACCCAGTAC. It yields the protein CASGGRTGGKDTQY. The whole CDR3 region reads CASGGRTGGKDTQYF.

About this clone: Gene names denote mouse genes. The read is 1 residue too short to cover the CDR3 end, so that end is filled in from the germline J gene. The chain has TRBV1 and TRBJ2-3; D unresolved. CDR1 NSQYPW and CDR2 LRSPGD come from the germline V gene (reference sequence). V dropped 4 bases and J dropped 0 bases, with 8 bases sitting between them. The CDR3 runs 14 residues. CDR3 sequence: CTCSVLESAETLYF. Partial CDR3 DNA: TGCACCTGCAGTGTGCTGGAGAGTGCAGAAACGCTGTAT.

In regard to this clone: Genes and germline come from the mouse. The chain's CDR3 is CSSRVGTGNERLFF. The sequenced part of the CDR3 DNA is TGTAGTTCTAGAGTCGGGACAGGGAACGAAAGATTATTT. The rearrangement links TRBV30 to TRBJ1-4, with 9 bases identical to TRBD1. The observed sequence ends 1 residue before the CDR3 terminus, with the missing tail filled in from the germline J gene. CDR3 length equals 14 residues. Trimming removed 1 base from V and 5 bases from J; junction bases left unmatched: 2. CDR1 is SQVVS, CDR2 ANEGSEA, per germline.

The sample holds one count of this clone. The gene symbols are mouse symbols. The chain's CDR3 is CASSQDRGTETLYF. The part of the CDR3 DNA that was read is TGTGCCAGCAGCCAAGACAGGGGTACAGAAACGCTGTAT. The chain is built from TRBV2 and TRBJ2-3; a weak D match, TRBD1 (6 bases). Sequencing ends 1 residue short of the CDR3 end; the germline J gene provides the rest. Germline V gene sequence: CDR1 LGHNA, CDR2 YSYQKL. The CDR3 has 14 residues. Trimming removed 0 bases at V and 4 bases at J, with 8 bases between.

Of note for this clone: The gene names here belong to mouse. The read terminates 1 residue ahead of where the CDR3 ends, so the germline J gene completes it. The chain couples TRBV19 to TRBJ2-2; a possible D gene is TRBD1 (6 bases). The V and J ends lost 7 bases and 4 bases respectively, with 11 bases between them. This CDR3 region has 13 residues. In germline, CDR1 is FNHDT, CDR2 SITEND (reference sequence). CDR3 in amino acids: CASSNRATGQLYF. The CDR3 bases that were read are TGTGCCAGCTCTAACAGGGCCACCGGGCAGCTCTAC. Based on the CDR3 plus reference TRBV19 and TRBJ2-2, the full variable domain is GGIITQTPKFLIGQEGQKLTLKCQQNFNHDTMYWYRQDSGKGLRLIYYSITENDLQKGDLSEGYDASREKKSSFSLTVTSAQKNEMAVFLCASSNRATGQLYFGEGSKLTVL.

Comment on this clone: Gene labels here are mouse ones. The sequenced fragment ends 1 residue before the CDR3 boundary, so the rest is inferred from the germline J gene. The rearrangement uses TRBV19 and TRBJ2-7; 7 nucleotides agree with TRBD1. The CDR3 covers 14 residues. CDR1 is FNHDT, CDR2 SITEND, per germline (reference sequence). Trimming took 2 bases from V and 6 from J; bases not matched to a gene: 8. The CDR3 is CASSIPQGRGEQYF. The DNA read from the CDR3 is TGTGCCAGCAGTATCCCACAGGGGAGGGGTGAACAGTAC.

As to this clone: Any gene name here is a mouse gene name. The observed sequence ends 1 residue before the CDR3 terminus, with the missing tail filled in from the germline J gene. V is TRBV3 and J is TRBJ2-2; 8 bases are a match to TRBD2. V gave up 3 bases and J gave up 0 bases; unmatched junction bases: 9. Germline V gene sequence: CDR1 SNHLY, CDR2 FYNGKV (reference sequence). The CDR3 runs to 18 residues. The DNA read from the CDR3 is TGTGCCAGCAGCTTTCTGGGAACTGGGGGACCAAACACCGGGCAGCTCTAC. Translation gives CASSFLGTGGPNTGQLY. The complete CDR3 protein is CASSFLGTGGPNTGQLYF. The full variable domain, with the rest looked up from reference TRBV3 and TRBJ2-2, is GPKVLQIPSHQIIDMGQMVTLNCDPVSNHLYFYWYKQILGQQMEFLVNFYNGKVMEKSKLFKDQFSVERPDGSYFTLKIQPTALEDSAVYFCASSFLGTGGPNTGQLYFGEGSKLTVL.

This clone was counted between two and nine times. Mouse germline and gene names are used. CDR3 DNA, as far as it was read: TGCACCTGCAGTGCTCCCGGGACAGGGGATGGAAATACGCTCTAT. As protein: CTCSAPGTGDGNTLY. In full, the CDR3 reads CTCSAPGTGDGNTLYF. The chain uses TRBV1 and TRBJ1-3; 10 bases align to TRBD1. Read coverage stops 1 residue before the CDR3 terminus; the germline J gene supplies the remainder. V gave up 3 bases and J gave up 3 bases; unmatched junction bases: 5. This CDR3 region has 16 residues. Germline CDR1 is NSQYPW and CDR2 is LRSPGD (reference sequence). Combining the CDR3 with reference TRBV1 and TRBJ1-3 gives the whole variable domain VTLLEQNPRWRLVPRGQAVNLRCILKNSQYPWMSWYQQDLQKQLQWLFTLRSPGDKEVKSLPGADYLATRVTDTELRLQVANMSQGRTLYCTCSAPGTGDGNTLYFGEGSRLIVV.

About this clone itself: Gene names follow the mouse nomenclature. The DNA read from the CDR3 is TGTGCCAGCAGCTTAGGGGAGGGCGAAAGATTATTT. Its protein product is CASSLGEGERLF. The CDR3 as a whole reads CASSLGEGERLFF. The rearrangement links TRBV3 to TRBJ1-4; the D is unclear. The read falls 1 residue short of the CDR3 end, and the missing part is taken from the germline J gene. V dropped 1 base and J dropped 7 bases, with 7 bases sitting between them. This CDR3 comprises 13 residues. Germline lookup yields CDR1 SNHLY and CDR2 FYNGKV (reference sequence).

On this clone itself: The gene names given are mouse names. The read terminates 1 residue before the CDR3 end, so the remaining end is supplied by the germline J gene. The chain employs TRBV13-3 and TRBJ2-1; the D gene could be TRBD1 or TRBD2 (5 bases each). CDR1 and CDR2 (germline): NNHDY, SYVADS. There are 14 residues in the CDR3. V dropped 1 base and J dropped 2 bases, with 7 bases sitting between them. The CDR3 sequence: CASSDRGYYAEQFF. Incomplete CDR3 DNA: TGTGCCAGCAGTGATCGGGGGTACTATGCTGAGCAGTTC.

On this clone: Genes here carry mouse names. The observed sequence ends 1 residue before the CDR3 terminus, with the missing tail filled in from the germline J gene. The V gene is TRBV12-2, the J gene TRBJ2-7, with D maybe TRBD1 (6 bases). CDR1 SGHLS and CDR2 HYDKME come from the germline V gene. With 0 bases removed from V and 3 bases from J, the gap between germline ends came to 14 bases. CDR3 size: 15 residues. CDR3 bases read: TGTGCCAGCTCTCTCGAACAGGGAGGGCTCTATGAACAGTAC. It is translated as CASSLEQGGLYEQY. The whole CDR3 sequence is CASSLEQGGLYEQYF.

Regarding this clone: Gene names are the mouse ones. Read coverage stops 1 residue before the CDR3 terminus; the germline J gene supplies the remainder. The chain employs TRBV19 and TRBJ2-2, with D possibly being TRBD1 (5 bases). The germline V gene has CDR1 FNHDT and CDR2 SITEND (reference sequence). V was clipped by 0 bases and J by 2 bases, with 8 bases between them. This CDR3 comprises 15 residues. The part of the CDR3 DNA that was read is TGTGCCAGCAGTATAGATAGACAGAACACCGGGCAGCTCTAC. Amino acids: CASSIDRQNTGQLY. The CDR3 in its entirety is CASSIDRQNTGQLYF.

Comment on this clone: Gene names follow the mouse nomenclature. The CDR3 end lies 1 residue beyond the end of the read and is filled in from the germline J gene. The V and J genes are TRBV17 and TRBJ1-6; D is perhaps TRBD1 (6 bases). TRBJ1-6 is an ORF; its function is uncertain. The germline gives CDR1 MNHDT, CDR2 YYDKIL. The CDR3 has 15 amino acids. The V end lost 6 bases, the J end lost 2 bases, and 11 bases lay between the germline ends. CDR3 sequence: CASSKQGAYNSPLYF. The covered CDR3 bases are TGTGCTAGCAGCAAACAGGGCGCCTATAATTCGCCCCTCTAC.